Presented here are 27 T cell receptor beta chains from one specimen sequenced in a study of shared T cell receptors in the human thymus. TCRdb's copy holds only in-frame clones and misses some; the assay was immunoSEQ multiplex PCR. This sample has roughly 500,000 clones, with approximately 78% found just once. This sample also appeared in a second study, on human thymus T cells.

The sequenced sample was thymocytes. These TCRs come from a boy less than two years old with a congenital heart defect.

Only a few counts were recorded for this clone. The chain recombines TRBV12-5 with TRBJ2-1; 16 bases are shared with TRBD2. Germline V CDR1 and CDR2: LGHNT, FRNRAP. Germline trimming cut 3 bases from V and 5 bases from J; bases unmatched to any gene: 16. The CDR3 has 21 residues. In DNA, the CDR3 is TGTGCTAGTGGTTTTGGGACTAGCGGGAGGGATTCCGAGTGCTTCAACAATGAGCAGTTCTTC. This translates into CASGFGTSGRDSECFNNEQFF.

J is TRBJ1-1 and V is TRBV5-1; a weak D match, TRBD1 (6 bases). Germline loops: CDR1 SGHRS, CDR2 YFSETQ. This CDR3 is 17 amino acids long. Trimming took off 0 bases at V and 0 bases at J, with 15 bases between the two ends. Here the CDR3 DNA reads TGCGCCAGCAGCTTGGCCGGGGACACCGTTATGAACACTGAAGCTTTCTTT. It codes for CASSLAGDTVMNTEAFF.

The chain employs TRBV30 and TRBJ2-3; D remains unclear. CDR3 length equals 14 residues. CDR1 is GTSNPN and CDR2 is SVGIG in the germline V gene (reference sequence). Trimming removed 1 base from V and 0 bases from J, with 8 bases in between. The CDR3 DNA reads as TGTGCCTGGAGTGGGAGCGTGAGCACAGATACGCAGTATTTT. Protein product: CAWSGSVSTDTQYF.

The chain employs TRBV4-3 and TRBJ2-7, with 9 positions matching TRBD1. The CDR3 runs 15 residues. V shed 4 bases, J shed 7 bases, and the junction held 11 bases outside the gene matches. Per germline, CDR1 LGHNA and CDR2 YSLEER. CDR3 sequence (DNA): TGCGCCAGCAGCCTACCGGGACAGGGAAAGGGGGAGCAGTACTTC. Encoded protein: CASSLPGQGKGEQYF.

V usage is TRBV7-2 and J usage is TRBJ2-7; 14 bases fit TRBD2. Germline values: CDR1 SGHTA, CDR2 FQGNSA. CDR3 length: 16 residues. J gave up 4 bases and V 5 bases, and 7 bases lay outside the gene matches. The CDR3 sequence is CASSPGTSGSLYEQYF. The CDR3 nucleotides read TGTGCCAGCAGCCCGGGGACTAGCGGGAGCTTGTACGAGCAGTACTTC. Using reference TRBV7-2 and TRBJ2-7 for the parts outside the CDR3, the full variable domain is GAGVSQSPSNKVTEKGKDVELRCDPISGHTALYWYRQSLGQGLEFLIYFQGNSAPDKSGLPSDRFSAERTGGSVSTLTIQRTQQEDSAVYLCASSPGTSGSLYEQYFGPGTRLTVT.

This sequence joins TRBV29-1 and TRBJ2-1, with D possibly TRBD1 on 5 matching bases. Trimming removed 3 bases at V and 8 bases at J, with 17 bases between. Germline CDR1 and CDR2: SQVTM and ANQGSEA. The CDR3 consists of 14 residues. The CDR3 region is CSVDVGQGVDEQFF. Written as DNA, the CDR3 is TGCAGCGTTGACGTTGGCCAGGGCGTGGATGAGCAGTTCTTC.

The V and J genes are TRBV7-2 and TRBJ2-3; 9 bases agree with TRBD1. V dropped 1 base and J dropped 3; count of bases not matched to a gene: 11. This CDR3 region has 18 residues. In germline, CDR1 is SGHTA, CDR2 FQGNSA. In DNA form, the CDR3 reads TGTGCCAGCAGCTTAGGATCTAGAGGACAGGGGAGGACAGATACGCAGTATTTT. Its protein is CASSLGSRGQGRTDTQYF.

This clone showed up just once. The genes are TRBV5-1 and TRBJ1-2, with a tentative D call TRBD1 (5 bases). The CDR3 consists of 13 residues. V lost 3 bases and J lost 13, with 19 bases in between. Germline CDR1 reads SGHRS; CDR2 reads YFSETQ. CDR3: CASSSDSRRVFTF. In DNA, the CDR3 is TGCGCCAGCAGCTCCGACAGCCGGAGAGTCTTCACCTTC.

The chain combines TRBV6-5 with TRBJ1-2, with 12 bases matching TRBD1. The CDR3 extends over 15 amino acids. With 5 bases clipped from V and 8 bases from J, the junction kept 9 bases outside the gene matches. CDR1 and CDR2 (germline): MNHEY, SVGAGI. The CDR3 DNA reads as TGTGCCAGCAGTATAGGGACAGGGGGCTCTAGGGGCTACACCTTC. Its translation is CASSIGTGGSRGYTF.

Note on this clone: Other nucleotide sequences from this sample produce the same CDR3. This chain uses TRBV4-1 with TRBJ2-7; 7 nucleotides agree with TRBD1. The CDR3 covers 15 residues. Per the germline V gene, CDR1 is MGHRA and CDR2 is YSYEKL. V shed 1 base, J shed 0 bases, and the junction held 3 bases outside the gene matches. The CDR3 sequence is CASSQVDRSSYEQYF. Here the CDR3 DNA reads TGCGCCAGCAGCCAAGTGGACAGGAGCTCCTACGAGCAGTACTTC.

This chain links TRBV7-9 with TRBJ2-5; D is uncertain. Germline assignment: CDR1 SEHNR and CDR2 FQNEAQ (reference sequence). CDR3 length: 14 residues. The V end was cut by 2 bases, the J end by 0 bases, with 7 bases between. In nucleotides, the CDR3 is TGTGCCAGCAGCTTAATTGCGGACCAAGAGACCCAGTACTTC. This sequence encodes CASSLIADQETQYF.

The chain links TRBV14 to TRBJ2-2; 8 bases fit TRBD2. There are 18 residues in the CDR3. V trimming: 0 bases; J trimming: 3 bases; junction bases outside the gene matches: 9. The V gene's germline CDR1 is SGHDN and CDR2 FVKESK. The CDR3 DNA is TGTGCCAGCAGCCAAGATTTTACGGGAGGGATCGACACCGGGGAGCTGTTTTTT. It translates to CASSQDFTGGIDTGELFF. The full variable domain, completed using reference TRBV14 and TRBJ2-2, is EAGVTQFPSHSVIEKGQTVTLRCDPISGHDNLYWYRRVMGKEIKFLLHFVKESKQDESGMPNNRFLAERTGGTYSTLKVQPAELEDSGVYFCASSQDFTGGIDTGELFFGEGSRLTVL.

The chain joins TRBV15 to TRBJ2-1, with D unresolved. The germline V and J ends were trimmed by 1 base and 5 bases, with 18 bases remaining between them. The germline V gene has CDR1 LNHNV and CDR2 YYDKDF (reference sequence). This CDR3 is built from 17 residues. The CDR3 bases are TGTGCCACCAGCAGAGTCGCAATCCACTACCGGCACAATGAGCAGTTCTTC. It specifies CATSRVAIHYRHNEQFF.

This sequence joins TRBV6-5 and TRBJ1-2; D gene uncertain. The germline CDR1 and CDR2 sequences are MNHEY and SVGAGI. CDR3 length: 14 amino acids. The V gene lost 5 bases and the J gene lost 4 bases, with 14 bases spanning the gap. CDR3 sequence: CASSRLSFGYGYTF. For the CDR3, the DNA is TGTGCCAGCAGTCGCCTTAGTTTTGGCTATGGCTACACCTTC.

This sequence joins TRBV19 and TRBJ1-2; unclear D gene. Per germline, CDR1 LNHDA and CDR2 SQIVND (reference sequence). There are 10 residues in the CDR3. V lost 9 bases and J 8 bases, leaving 10 bases between the germline ends. The CDR3 spells CASSREGYTF. The CDR3, as DNA: TGTGCCAGCAGCCGGGAAGGCTACACCTTC.

This chain connects TRBV6-4 to TRBJ2-2; D gene ambiguous. Germline V gene data show CDR1 as MRHNA and CDR2 as SNTAGT. Deletions cut 0 bases from V and 7 bases from J, with 9 bases between. The CDR3 covers 14 residues. CDR3 DNA sequence: TGTGCCAGCAGTGACTCCCCCTCCGGCGGGGAGCTGTTTTTT. This translates into CASSDSPSGGELFF.

Only one count was recorded for this clone. V and J are TRBV10-3 and TRBJ2-7; perhaps TRBD2 as D (5 bases). Germline assignment: CDR1 ENHRY and CDR2 SYGVKD. The CDR3 consists of 11 residues. Deletions cut 11 bases from V and 5 bases from J, with 13 bases between. CDR3 residues: CAVGVANEQYF. In DNA form, the CDR3 reads TGTGCCGTCGGGGTGGCAAACGAGCAGTACTTC.

This chain connects TRBV28 to TRBJ2-1, with 8 bases identical to TRBD2. Germline V CDR1 and CDR2: MDHEN, SYDVKM. Unmatched junction bases numbered 4, after V lost 1 base and J lost 2 bases. This CDR3 spans 16 amino acids. The CDR3 loop is CASSLSERETYNEQFF. The CDR3 region has the DNA TGTGCCAGCAGTTTATCGGAGCGGGAGACCTACAATGAGCAGTTCTTC. Full variable domain (remainder filled in from reference TRBV28 and TRBJ2-1): DVKVTQSSRYLVKRTGEKVFLECVQDMDHENMFWYRQDPGLGLRLIYFSYDVKMKEKGDIPEGYSVSREKKERFSLILESASTNQTSMYLCASSLSERETYNEQFFGPGTRLTVL.

This chain uses TRBV27 with TRBJ1-1; 8 positions agree with TRBD1. V dropped 5 bases and J dropped 8; count of bases not matched to a gene: 10. The CDR3 has 14 amino acids. Per the germline V gene, CDR1 is MNHEY and CDR2 is SMNVEV (reference sequence). CDR3 nucleotide sequence: TGTGCCAGCAGTCGGGACAGGATAATGCCCGAAGCTTTCTTT. Protein: CASSRDRIMPEAFF.

The rearrangement uses TRBV29-1 and TRBJ2-7; possibly TRBD2 for D (6 bases). Germline CDR1 reads SQVTM; CDR2 reads ANQGSEA. V lost 0 bases to trimming and J lost 2 bases, with 14 bases between them. The CDR3 runs 15 residues. The CDR3 protein is CSVEDQRDLTYEQYF. Here the CDR3 DNA reads TGCAGCGTTGAAGATCAAAGGGACTTAACCTACGAGCAGTACTTC.

This clone showed up just once. In nucleotides, the CDR3 is TGTGCCAGCAGCTTATGGGGGGACAGGGGGCGTGCTGAAGCTTTCTTT. Amino acid sequence: CASSLWGDRGRAEAFF. The chain uses TRBV7-2 and TRBJ1-1; TRBD1 matches 12 bases. The CDR3 length is 16 residues. Losses at the gene ends were 2 bases for V and 6 bases for J; bases not matched to a gene: 7. Germline V gives CDR1 SGHTA, CDR2 FQGNSA.

This sequence joins TRBV25-1 and TRBJ2-1; 8 bases fit TRBD2. Germline values: CDR1 MGHDK, CDR2 SYGVNS. The CDR3 is 16 residues long. With V trimmed by 0 bases and J by 10 bases, 11 bases remained unmatched. This chain's CDR3 is CASSEYTASGPREQFF. In nucleotides, the CDR3 is TGTGCCAGCAGTGAATATACGGCTAGCGGGCCCAGGGAGCAGTTCTTC.

CDR3 in DNA: TGTGCCAGCACTCACCGCGGGAGGGCCGGGGAGACCCAGTACTTC. Translated, it gives CASTHRGRAGETQYF. The chain employs TRBV6-5 and TRBJ2-5, with TRBD2 identical over 9 bases. Germline trimming cut 7 bases from V and 5 bases from J; bases unmatched to any gene: 11. This CDR3 contains 15 residues. Germline V CDR1 and CDR2: MNHEY, SVGAGI.

The chain links TRBV7-9 to TRBJ2-3; the D is unclear. This CDR3 spans 16 amino acids. With 1 base removed from V and 0 bases from J, the gap between germline ends came to 11 bases. The germline V gene encodes CDR1 SEHNR and CDR2 FQNEAQ (reference sequence). Written as DNA, the CDR3 is TGTGCCAGCAGCTTAGGTGAGGTGCAAAGCACAGATACGCAGTATTTT. Translated, it gives CASSLGEVQSTDTQYF.

The chain joins TRBV7-8 to TRBJ2-3, with 10 bases that match TRBD2. This CDR3 spans 16 amino acids. Unmatched junction bases numbered 9, after V lost 5 bases and J lost 4 bases. Germline V gene lookup returns CDR1 SGHVS and CDR2 FQNEAQ. CDR3 DNA sequence: TGTGCCAGCAGCGAAACGGGACTAGCGAGTGCAGATACGCAGTATTTT. It codes for CASSETGLASADTQYF.

This sequence joins TRBV5-6 and TRBJ1-4, with 10 bases identical to TRBD1. J gave up 6 bases and V 5 bases, and 16 bases lay outside the gene matches. Germline V gives CDR1 SGHDT, CDR2 YYEEEE. The CDR3 sequence is 18 residues long. For the CDR3, the DNA is TGTGCCAGCAGATTTCAGACAGGGGGCCCAGGAGGTGATGAAAAACTGTTTTTT. Residues: CASRFQTGGPGGDEKLFF.

CDR3 in DNA: TGTGCCAGCAGTCCCGATAGGTGGGAAAAGGGGGCAGGCTGCTATGGCTACACCTTC. It encodes CASSPDRWEKGAGCYGYTF. The rearrangement joins TRBV7-9 to TRBJ1-2; the match to TRBD1 covers 7 bases. The V segment lost 6 bases and the J segment 4 bases; nucleotides outside the gene matches: 23. Germline V gene lookup returns CDR1 SEHNR and CDR2 FQNEAQ (reference sequence). The CDR3 runs to 19 residues.